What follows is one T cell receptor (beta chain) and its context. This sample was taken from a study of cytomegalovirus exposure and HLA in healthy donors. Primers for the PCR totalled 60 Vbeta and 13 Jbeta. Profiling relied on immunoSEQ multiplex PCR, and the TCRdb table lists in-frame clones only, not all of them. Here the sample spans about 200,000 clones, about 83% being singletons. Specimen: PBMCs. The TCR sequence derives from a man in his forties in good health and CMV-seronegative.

CDR3 in amino acids: CASRRQPEEKLFF. The CDR3 nucleotides read TGTGCCAGCAGGCGACAGCCAGAGGAAAAACTGTTTTTT. The genes are TRBV2 and TRBJ1-4; tentatively, D is TRBD1 (5 bases). The CDR3 runs 13 residues. Looked up from germline, CDR1 is SNHLY and CDR2 is FYNNEI. With 6 bases removed from V and 8 bases from J, the gap between germline ends came to 13 bases. Full variable domain (outside the CDR3, taken from reference TRBV2 and TRBJ1-4): EPEVTQTPSHQVTQMGQEVILRCVPISNHLYFYWYRQILGQKVEFLVSFYNNEISEKSEIFDDQFSVERPDGSNFTLKIRSTKLEDSAMYFCASRRQPEEKLFFGSGTQLSVL.